These T cell receptor beta chains were read from a single sample in a study of regulatory T cells in long-lasting Graves disease. TCRdb fed the multiplex PCR reads into MiXCR, producing one record per CDR3 protein. The sample lists 400,000 to 650,000 distinct CDR3 sequences; around 16% were seen once. This same sample was also part of a study on T cells in Graves' hyperthyroidism and ophthalmopathy.

Sequences were derived from peripheral blood mononuclear cells (PBMCs), sampled at new diagnosis, from a patient treated with antithyroid drugs. These TCRs come from a middle-aged woman with Graves disease. Each CDR3 is given with its conserved first and last residue. Each record gives: D gene, J gene, clone size, V gene, CDR3 DNA, CDR3 protein. The D gene is left open where the match is weak. Only part of the rows carry a size: once, few, many, or a class if the clone is expanded.

NA,TRBJ1-2,many,TRBV12-3/TRBV12-4,TGTGCCAGCAGTTTGTTCCTAGGCGAACATGGCTACACCTTC,CASSLFLGEHGYTF
NA,TRBJ2-7,NA,TRBV7-6,TGTGCCAGCAGCGGTCAAGGGACCCCAAGGGACGAGCAGTACTTC,CASSGQGTPRDEQYF
NA,TRBJ1-5,many,TRBV6-1,TGTGCCAGCGAGTACAGGGCTAGGGAGCCCCAGCATTTT,CASEYRAREPQHF
NA,TRBJ1-6,few,TRBV6-1,TGTGCCAGCACCTCCCAGGGTTATAATTCACCCCTCCACTTT,CASTSQGYNSPLHF
NA,TRBJ1-4,many,TRBV28,TGTGCCAGCAGTTTTACACAGACGAATGAAAAACTGTTTTTT,CASSFTQTNEKLFF
NA,TRBJ2-1,NA,TRBV7-9,TGTGCCAGCGACCAGGGGTCGGCGGGCAATGAGCAGTTCTTC,CASDQGSAGNEQFF
TRBD1,TRBJ1-1,NA,TRBV9,TGTGCCAGCAGCGTAGCAGGGGGCCTGAGCACTGAAGCTTTCTTT,CASSVAGGLSTEAFF
NA,TRBJ2-6,NA,TRBV6-2/TRBV6-3,TGTGCCAGCAGTTACCTTCGGGGATCTGGGGCCAACGTCCTGACTTTC,CASSYLRGSGANVLTF
NA,TRBJ1-1,many,TRBV3-1,TGTGCCAGCAGCCAGGGAGTGGGGGTAAACACTGAAGCTTTCTTT,CASSQGVGVNTEAFF
NA,TRBJ2-6,NA,TRBV5-1,TGCGCCAGCAGGGTGGGCCGCGCTGGGGCCAACGTCCTGACTTTC,CASRVGRAGANVLTF
TRBD1,TRBJ2-7,many,TRBV11-2,TGTGCCAGCATAGCCGGGTCCGGGACAGGGGCCGAGCAGTACTTC,CASIAGSGTGAEQYF
NA,TRBJ2-1,NA,TRBV7-6,TGTGCCAGCAGCTTGGTGGGGACCTCCTACAATGAGCAGTTCTTC,CASSLVGTSYNEQFF
NA,TRBJ2-6,few,TRBV3-1,TGTGCCAGCAGCCCCCGGGTCCGAAACTCTGGGGCCAACGTCCTGACTTTC,CASSPRVRNSGANVLTF
TRBD1,TRBJ1-5,few,TRBV20-1,TGCAGTGCTGGGACAGGCAATCAGCCCCAGCATTTT,CSAGTGNQPQHF
NA,TRBJ1-2,once,TRBV19,TGTGCCAGTAGTCCGGCCCGGGGGGGGGCCTATGGCTACACCTTC,CASSPARGGAYGYTF
TRBD2,TRBJ2-3,many,TRBV19,TGTGCCAGTAGTATACGCGGGGGGCGCCGTAGCACAGATACGCAGTATTTT,CASSIRGGRRSTDTQYF
NA,TRBJ1-6,NA,TRBV7-8,TGTGCCAGCAGCTTACAGAGTAATTCACCCCTCCACTTT,CASSLQSNSPLHF
TRBD1,TRBJ2-2,NA,TRBV14,TGTACCAGCAGCCCAGGGGGTGCGAAGACCGGGGAGCTGTTTTTT,CTSSPGGAKTGELFF
NA,TRBJ1-2,NA,TRBV6-1,TGTGCCAGCAGAACCCCCTCCAGGGCCGAAAACTATGGCTACACCTTC,CASRTPSRAENYGYTF
NA,TRBJ2-5,NA,TRBV11-3,TGTGCCAGCAGCTTAGGCCCGAGGGCAGAGACCCAGTACTTC,CASSLGPRAETQYF
TRBD2,TRBJ2-1,many,TRBV7-9,TGTGCCAGCAGCACTAGCGGGGGGCCCTACAATGAGCAGTTCTTC,CASSTSGGPYNEQFF
NA,TRBJ2-2,many,TRBV6-1,TGTGCCAGCAGTACCAGCAGGAACACCGGGGAGCTGTTTTTT,CASSTSRNTGELFF
NA,TRBJ2-1,few,TRBV7-9,TGTGCCAGCAGCTTGGCTACAGGGTTCTCGAACAATGAGCAGTTCTTC,CASSLATGFSNNEQFF
NA,TRBJ2-7,many,TRBV13,TGTGCCAGCAGCTCAGGCGGGGACACCGATTCCTACGAGCAGTACTTC,CASSSGGDTDSYEQYF
TRBD1,TRBJ1-2,few,TRBV6-5,TGTGCCAGCAGTTTACAGGGGGGGAATGGCTACACCTTC,CASSLQGGNGYTF